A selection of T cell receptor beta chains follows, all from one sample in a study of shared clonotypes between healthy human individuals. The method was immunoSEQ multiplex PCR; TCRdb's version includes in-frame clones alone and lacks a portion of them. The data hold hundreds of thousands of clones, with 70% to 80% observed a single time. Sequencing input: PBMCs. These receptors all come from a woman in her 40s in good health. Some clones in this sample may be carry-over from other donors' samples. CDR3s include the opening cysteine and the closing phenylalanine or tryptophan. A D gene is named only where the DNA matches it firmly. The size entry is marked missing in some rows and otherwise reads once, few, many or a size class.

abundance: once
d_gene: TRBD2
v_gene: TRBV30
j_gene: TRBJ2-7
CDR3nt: TGTGCCTGGAGTGTTGTAGCGGGAGGGTACGAGCAGTACTTC
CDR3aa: CAWSVVAGGYEQYF

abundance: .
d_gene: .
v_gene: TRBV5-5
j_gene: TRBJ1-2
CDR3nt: TGTGCCAGCAGCTTGGAAGCGGGGGCTAACTATGGCTACACCTTC
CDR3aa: CASSLEAGANYGYTF

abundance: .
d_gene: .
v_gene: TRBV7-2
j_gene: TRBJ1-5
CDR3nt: TGTGCCAGCAGCTCTTCCGGGGTACATCAGCCCCAGCATTTT
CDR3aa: CASSSSGVHQPQHF

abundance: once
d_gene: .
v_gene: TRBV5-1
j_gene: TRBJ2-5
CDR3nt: TGCGCCAGCAGCTTGTTAGGGGCAGGCCAAGAGACCCAGTACTTC
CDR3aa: CASSLLGAGQETQYF

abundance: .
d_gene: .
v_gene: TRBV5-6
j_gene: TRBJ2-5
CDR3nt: TGTGCCAGCAGCTTGGATGGGGGCACGAAGGAGACCCAGTACTTC
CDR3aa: CASSLDGGTKETQYF

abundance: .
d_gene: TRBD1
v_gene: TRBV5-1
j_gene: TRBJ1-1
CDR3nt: TGCGCCAGCAGAACTACAGGGGCCAGCACTGAAGCTTTCTTT
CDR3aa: CASRTTGASTEAFF

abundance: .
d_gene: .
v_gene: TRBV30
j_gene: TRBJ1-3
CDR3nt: TGTGCCTGGAGTGGTCCAGTCTCTGGAAACACCATATATTTT
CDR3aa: CAWSGPVSGNTIYF

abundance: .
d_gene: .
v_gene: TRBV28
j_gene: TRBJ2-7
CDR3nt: TGTGCCAGCTTCGCGGGGTTCAGCGAGCAGTACTTC
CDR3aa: CASFAGFSEQYF

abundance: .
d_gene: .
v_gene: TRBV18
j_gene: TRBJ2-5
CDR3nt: TGTGCCAGCTCACCACCGGCGGGACAGAACCAAGAGACCCAGTACTTC
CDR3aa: CASSPPAGQNQETQYF

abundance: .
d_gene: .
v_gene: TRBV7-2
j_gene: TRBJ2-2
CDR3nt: TGTGCCAGCAGCACAATGCGGGACACCGGGGAGCTGTTTTTT
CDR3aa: CASSTMRDTGELFF

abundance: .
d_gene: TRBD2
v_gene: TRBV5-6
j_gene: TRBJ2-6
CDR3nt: TGTGCCAGCAGCCCTAAGGTACTAGCGGTGCTCTCTGGGGCCAACGTCCTGACTTTC
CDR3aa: CASSPKVLAVLSGANVLTF

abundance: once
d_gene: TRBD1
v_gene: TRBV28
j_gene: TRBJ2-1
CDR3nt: TGTGCCAGCAGTGGGACAGGGGGAAACAATGAGCAGTTCTTC
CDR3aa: CASSGTGGNNEQFF

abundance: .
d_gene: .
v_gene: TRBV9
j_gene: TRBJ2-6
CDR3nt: TGTGCCAGCAGCGTCTCAGGGGCTGGGGCCAACGTCCTGACTTTC
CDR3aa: CASSVSGAGANVLTF

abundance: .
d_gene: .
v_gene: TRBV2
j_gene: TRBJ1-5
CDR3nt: TGTGCCAGCAGTTCGGACATCTATCAGCCCCAGCATTTT
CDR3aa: CASSSDIYQPQHF

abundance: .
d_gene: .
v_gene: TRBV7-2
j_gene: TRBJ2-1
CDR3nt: TGTGCCAGCAGCTTAGGCTACAATGAGCAGTTCTTC
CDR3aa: CASSLGYNEQFF

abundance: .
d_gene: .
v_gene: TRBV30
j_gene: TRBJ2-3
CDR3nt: TGTGCCTGGAACGACGGGAGCGCAGATACGCAGTATTTT
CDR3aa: CAWNDGSADTQYF

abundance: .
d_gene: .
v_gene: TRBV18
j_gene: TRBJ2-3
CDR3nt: TGTGCCAGCTCACCACAGACGGGATATAGCACAGATACGCAGTATTTT
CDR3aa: CASSPQTGYSTDTQYF

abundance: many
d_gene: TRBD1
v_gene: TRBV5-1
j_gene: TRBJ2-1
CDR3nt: TGCGCCAGCAGCTGGGGGACAGGGCCTAATGAGCAGTTCTTC
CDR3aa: CASSWGTGPNEQFF